The 11 T cell receptor beta chains listed next were all sequenced from one sample in a study of blood T cell repertoires in COVID-19. Only in-frame clones appear in the TCRdb table, and some are missing; sequencing was by immunoSEQ multiplex PCR. The table shows approximately 440,000 clones, with less than 95% occurring only once. Sequenced input: PBMCs or T cells enriched from blood (not recorded which). Receptors originate from a young man who had recovered from COVID-19.

The V gene is TRBV28, the J gene TRBJ1-1; 11 positions match TRBD1. The CDR3 extends over 14 amino acids. Germline lookup yields CDR1 MDHEN and CDR2 SYDVKM. The J segment lost 7 bases and the V segment lost 4 bases, leaving 5 bases of the junction unmatched. CDR3 in amino acids: CASSWGQGVVEAFF. The CDR3 bases are TGTGCCAGCAGTTGGGGACAGGGGGTGGTTGAAGCTTTCTTT.

V gene TRBV6-5 combines with J gene TRBJ1-6, with D tentatively TRBD1 (5 bases). Germline values: CDR1 MNHEY, CDR2 SVGAGI. This CDR3 is built from 14 residues. V gave up 3 bases and J gave up 8 bases, with 11 bases separating them. CDR3 bases: TGTGCCAGCAGTTATTTAGGGGAGGATTCACCCCTCCACTTT. Translated: CASSYLGEDSPLHF.

The chain recombines TRBV4-1 with TRBJ1-2; D call uncertain. Between the trimmed V and J ends, which lost 1 base and 0 bases, there was a span of 9 bases. The CDR3 covers 15 residues. Germline loops: CDR1 MGHRA, CDR2 YSYEKL. CDR3 coding DNA: TGCGCCAGCAGCCAAGGGCACACCGCTAACTATGGCTACACCTTC. It encodes CASSQGHTANYGYTF.

The rearrangement uses TRBV6-5 and TRBJ1-5; D possibly corresponds to TRBD1 (5 bases). Deletions cut 6 bases from V and 6 bases from J, with 15 bases between. CDR3 length: 14 amino acids. Germline V gene data show CDR1 as MNHEY and CDR2 as SVGAGI. CDR3 DNA sequence: TGTGCCAGCAGCTCGGGACTAAGTATTCAGCCCCAGCATTTT. This gives the protein CASSSGLSIQPQHF.

Regarding this clone: The same CDR3 also results from other DNA sequences found in this sample. The chain recombines TRBV6-5 with TRBJ1-1, with D possibly matching TRBD1 (6 bases). Germline values: CDR1 MNHEY, CDR2 SVGAGI. The V gene lost 6 bases and the J gene lost 5 bases, with 16 bases spanning the gap. The CDR3 covers 14 residues. The CDR3 sequence is CASSPWGGGTEAFF. Here the CDR3 DNA reads TGTGCCAGCAGCCCGTGGGGGGGCGGGACTGAAGCTTTCTTT.

The V gene is TRBV6-5, the J gene TRBJ1-5; tentative D call: TRBD1 (6 bases). The ends were cut back, 6 bases at V and 5 bases at J, with 17 bases in the middle. This CDR3 contains 15 residues. Germline V gene data show CDR1 as MNHEY and CDR2 as SVGAGI. This CDR3 is CASSPILDRDQPQHF. In DNA form, the CDR3 reads TGTGCCAGCAGCCCCATCTTGGACAGAGATCAGCCCCAGCATTTT.

In the case of this clone: This same CDR3 is encoded by further DNA sequences in the sample. The rearrangement links TRBV10-3 to TRBJ2-5, with 9 bases aligning to TRBD2. This CDR3 spans 13 amino acids. CDR1 is ENHRY, CDR2 SYGVKD, per germline. The ends lost 3 bases at V and 5 bases at J; junction bases unmatched: 1. CDR3 in DNA: TGTGCCATCAGTGACAGCGGGAGGGAGACCCAGTACTTC. Encoded protein: CAISDSGRETQYF.

In DNA, the CDR3 is TGTGCCAGCAGCCGCGACAGGCTAGCGGGTGGCACCGGGGAGCTGTTTTTT. It encodes CASSRDRLAGGTGELFF. The gene calls are TRBV9 and TRBJ2-2; TRBD2 matches at 8 bases. The CDR3 is 17 amino acids. CDR1 and CDR2 from the germline V gene are SGDLS and YYNGEE. V shed 4 bases, J shed 4 bases, and the junction held 12 bases outside the gene matches.

The sample holds a few counts of this clone. The CDR3 is CASSQDQALSSYEQYF. The DNA for the CDR3 is TGTGCCAGCAGCCAAGATCAAGCGCTGAGCTCCTACGAGCAGTACTTC. The chain carries TRBV14 and TRBJ2-7; D not certain. This CDR3 is 16 amino acids long. Germline V CDR1 and CDR2: SGHDN, FVKESK. The V end lost 0 bases, the J end lost 0 bases, and 12 bases lay between the germline ends.

V and J are TRBV11-3 and TRBJ1-6; the D is unclear. V was pared by 0 bases and J by 7 bases, with 4 bases between. Germline V gives CDR1 SGHNT, CDR2 YENEEA. The CDR3 spans 13 residues. CDR3 in DNA: TGTGCCAGCAGCTTAGAACAGAATTCACCCCTCCACTTT. It specifies CASSLEQNSPLHF.

V is TRBV6-1 and J is TRBJ1-3, with a weak D call TRBD1 (5 bases). Deletions cut 8 bases from V and 1 base from J, with 12 bases between. The germline V gene encodes CDR1 MNHNS and CDR2 SASEGT. This CDR3 is 14 amino acids long. The CDR3 reads CASADSGSGNTIYF. CDR3 bases: TGTGCCAGCGCAGACAGTGGGTCTGGAAACACCATATATTTT.